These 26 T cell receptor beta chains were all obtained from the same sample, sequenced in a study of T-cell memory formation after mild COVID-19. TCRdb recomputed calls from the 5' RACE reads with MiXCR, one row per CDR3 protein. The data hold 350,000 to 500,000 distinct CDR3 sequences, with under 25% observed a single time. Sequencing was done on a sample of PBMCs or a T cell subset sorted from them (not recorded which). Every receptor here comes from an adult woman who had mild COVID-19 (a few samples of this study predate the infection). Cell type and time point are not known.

Here the CDR3 DNA reads TGTGCCAGCAGTGAATTAGCGGGGGAGGTCAATGAGCAGTTCTTC. Translating gives CASSELAGEVNEQFF. V is TRBV25-1 and J is TRBJ2-1, with 9 bases fitting TRBD2. The CDR3 sequence is 15 residues long. The V gene's germline CDR1 is MGHDK and CDR2 SYGVNS. Trimming removed 1 base from V and 6 bases from J; junction bases left unmatched: 4.

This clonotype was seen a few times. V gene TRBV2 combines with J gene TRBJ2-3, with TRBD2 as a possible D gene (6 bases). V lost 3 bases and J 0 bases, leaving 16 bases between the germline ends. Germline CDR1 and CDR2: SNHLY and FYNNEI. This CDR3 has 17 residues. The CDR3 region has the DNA TGTGCCAGCAGTGATGATCCAATCCGGGGGAGCACAGATACGCAGTATTTT. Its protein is CASSDDPIRGSTDTQYF.

CDR3 nucleotide sequence: TGTGCCAGCAGGTCCAGCCCCTACGAGCAGTACTTC. Translated, it gives CASRSSPYEQYF. The chain recombines TRBV6-2 or TRBV6-3 with TRBJ2-7; D gene ambiguous. Germline V gives CDR1 MNHEY, CDR2 SVGEGT. The V end was cut by 6 bases, the J end by 2 bases, with 8 bases between. This CDR3 contains 12 residues.

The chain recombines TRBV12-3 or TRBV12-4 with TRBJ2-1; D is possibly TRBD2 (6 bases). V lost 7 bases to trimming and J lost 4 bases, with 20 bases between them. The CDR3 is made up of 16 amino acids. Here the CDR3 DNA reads TGTGCCAGCACCTTCCTGGCTGGCGGGATTTACAATGAGCAGTTCTTC. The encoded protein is CASTFLAGGIYNEQFF.

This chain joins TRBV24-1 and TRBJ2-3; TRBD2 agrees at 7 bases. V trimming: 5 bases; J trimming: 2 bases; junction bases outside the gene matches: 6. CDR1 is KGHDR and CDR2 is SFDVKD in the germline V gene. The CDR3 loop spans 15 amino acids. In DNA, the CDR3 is TGTGCCACCAGTGTTGGGGGGGAACCCACAGATACGCAGTATTTT. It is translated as CATSVGGEPTDTQYF.

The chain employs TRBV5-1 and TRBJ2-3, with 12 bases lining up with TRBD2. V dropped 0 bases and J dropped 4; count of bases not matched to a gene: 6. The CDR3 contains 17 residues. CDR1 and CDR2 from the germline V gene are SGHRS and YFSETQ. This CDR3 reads CASSLAASGGAADTQYF. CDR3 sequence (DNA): TGCGCCAGCAGCTTGGCGGCTAGCGGGGGGGCCGCAGATACGCAGTATTTT.

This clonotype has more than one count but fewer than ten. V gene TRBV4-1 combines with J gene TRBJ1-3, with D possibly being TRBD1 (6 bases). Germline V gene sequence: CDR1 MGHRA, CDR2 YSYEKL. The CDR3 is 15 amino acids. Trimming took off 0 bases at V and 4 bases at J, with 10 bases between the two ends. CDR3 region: CASSQEAGHGNTIYF. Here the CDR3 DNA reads TGCGCCAGCAGCCAAGAAGCGGGACACGGAAACACCATATATTTT.

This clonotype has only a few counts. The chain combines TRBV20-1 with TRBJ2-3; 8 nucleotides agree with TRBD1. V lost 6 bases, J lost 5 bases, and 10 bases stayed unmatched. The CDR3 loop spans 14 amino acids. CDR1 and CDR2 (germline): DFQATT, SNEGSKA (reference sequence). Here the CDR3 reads CSAPRQGRRDTQYF. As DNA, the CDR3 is TGCAGTGCCCCGAGACAGGGGAGGCGAGATACGCAGTATTTT.

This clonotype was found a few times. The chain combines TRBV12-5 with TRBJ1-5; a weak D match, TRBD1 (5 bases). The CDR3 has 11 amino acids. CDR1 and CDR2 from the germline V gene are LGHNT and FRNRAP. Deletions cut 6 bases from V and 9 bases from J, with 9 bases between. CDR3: CASGQGGPQHF. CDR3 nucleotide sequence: TGTGCTAGTGGGCAGGGTGGGCCCCAGCATTTT. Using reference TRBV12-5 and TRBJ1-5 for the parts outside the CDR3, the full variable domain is DARVTQTPRHKVTEMGQEVTMRCQPILGHNTVFWYRQTMMQGLELLAYFRNRAPLDDSGMPKDRFSAEMPDATLATLKIQPSEPRDSAVYFCASGQGGPQHFGDGTRLSIL.

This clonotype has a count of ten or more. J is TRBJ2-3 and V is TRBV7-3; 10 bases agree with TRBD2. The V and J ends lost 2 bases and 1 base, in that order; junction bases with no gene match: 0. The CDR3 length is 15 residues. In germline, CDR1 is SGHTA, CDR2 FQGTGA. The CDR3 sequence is CASSLGTSGTDTQYF. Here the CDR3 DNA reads TGTGCCAGCAGCTTAGGGACTAGCGGCACAGATACGCAGTATTTT.

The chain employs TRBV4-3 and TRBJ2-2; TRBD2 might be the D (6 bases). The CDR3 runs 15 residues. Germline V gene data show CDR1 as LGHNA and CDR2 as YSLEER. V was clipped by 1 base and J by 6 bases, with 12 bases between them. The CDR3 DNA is TGCGCCAGCAGCCAAGGGGGGGTCCTACCCGGGGAGCTGTTTTTT. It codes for CASSQGGVLPGELFF.

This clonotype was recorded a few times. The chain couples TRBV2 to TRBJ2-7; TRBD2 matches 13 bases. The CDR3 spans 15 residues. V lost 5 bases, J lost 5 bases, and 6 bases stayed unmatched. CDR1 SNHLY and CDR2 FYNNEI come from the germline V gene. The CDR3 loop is CASSRGLAGAHEQYF. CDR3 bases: TGTGCCAGCAGTCGAGGACTAGCGGGAGCTCACGAGCAGTACTTC.

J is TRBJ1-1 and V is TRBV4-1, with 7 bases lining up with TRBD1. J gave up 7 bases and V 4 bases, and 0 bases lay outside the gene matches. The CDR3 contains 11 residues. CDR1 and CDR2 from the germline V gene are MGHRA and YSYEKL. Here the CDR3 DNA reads TGCGCCAGCAGCCGGACAGGTGAAGCTTTCTTT. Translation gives CASSRTGEAFF.

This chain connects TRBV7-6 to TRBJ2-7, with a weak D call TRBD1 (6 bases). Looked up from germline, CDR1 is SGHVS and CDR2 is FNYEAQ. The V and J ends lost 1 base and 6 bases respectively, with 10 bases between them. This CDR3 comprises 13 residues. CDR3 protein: CASSLDREAEQYF. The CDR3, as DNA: TGTGCCAGCAGCTTAGACAGGGAAGCCGAGCAGTACTTC.

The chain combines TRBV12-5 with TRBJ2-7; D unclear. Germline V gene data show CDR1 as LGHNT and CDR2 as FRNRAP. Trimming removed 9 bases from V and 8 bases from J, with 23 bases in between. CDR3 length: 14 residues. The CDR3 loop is CASAAGTGWLQQYF. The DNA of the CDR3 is TGTGCTAGCGCCGCCGGCACCGGGTGGCTGCAGCAGTACTTC.

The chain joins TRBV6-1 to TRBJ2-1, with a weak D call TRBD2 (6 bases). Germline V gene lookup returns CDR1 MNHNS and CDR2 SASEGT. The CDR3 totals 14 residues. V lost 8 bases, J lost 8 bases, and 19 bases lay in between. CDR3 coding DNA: TGTGCCAGCCTGGGACTCCAAAATAACGATGAGCAGTTCTTC. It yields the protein CASLGLQNNDEQFF.

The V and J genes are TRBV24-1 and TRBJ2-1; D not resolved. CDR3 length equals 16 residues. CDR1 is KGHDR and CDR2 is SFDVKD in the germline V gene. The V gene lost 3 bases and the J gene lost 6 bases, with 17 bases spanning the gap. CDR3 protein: CATSDTSETPLNEQFF. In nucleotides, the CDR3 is TGTGCCACCAGTGATACTTCCGAGACCCCTCTCAATGAGCAGTTCTTC.

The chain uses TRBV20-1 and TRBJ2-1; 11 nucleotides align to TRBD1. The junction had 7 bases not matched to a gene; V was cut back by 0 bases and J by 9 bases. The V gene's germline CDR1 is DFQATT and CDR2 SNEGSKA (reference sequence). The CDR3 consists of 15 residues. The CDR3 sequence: CSARERGQGATEQFF. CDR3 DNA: TGCAGTGCTAGAGAACGAGGACAGGGGGCGACTGAGCAGTTCTTC.

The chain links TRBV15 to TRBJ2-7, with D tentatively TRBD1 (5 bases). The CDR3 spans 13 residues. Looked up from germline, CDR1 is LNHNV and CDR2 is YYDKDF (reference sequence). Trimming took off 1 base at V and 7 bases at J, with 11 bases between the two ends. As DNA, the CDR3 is TGTGCCACCAGCAGAGTTAGCAGGGATGAGCAGTACTTC. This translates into CATSRVSRDEQYF.

CDR3 nucleotide sequence: TGTGCCAGCAGCTTAGTAGGTACATCAACCGGTGGCTACACCTTC. Amino acids: CASSLVGTSTGGYTF. The V gene is TRBV7-9, the J gene TRBJ1-2; D is uncertain. V lost 1 base, J lost 7 bases, and 16 bases lay in between. Germline CDR1 is SEHNR and CDR2 is FQNEAQ (reference sequence). This CDR3 is 15 amino acids long.

CDR3 amino acids: CASSPPLTGGGYTF. In DNA, the CDR3 is TGCGCCAGCAGCCCTCCTTTAACAGGGGGCGGCTACACCTTC. The V gene is TRBV5-1, the J gene TRBJ1-2; TRBD1 matches at 9 bases. Trimming at V came to 4 bases and at J to 8 bases, leaving 9 bases not matched to a gene. CDR1 SGHRS and CDR2 YFSETQ come from the germline V gene. CDR3 length: 14 amino acids.

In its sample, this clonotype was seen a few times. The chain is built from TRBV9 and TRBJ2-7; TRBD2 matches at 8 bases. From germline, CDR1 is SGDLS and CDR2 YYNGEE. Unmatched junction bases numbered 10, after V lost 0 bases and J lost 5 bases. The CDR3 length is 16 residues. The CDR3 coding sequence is TGTGCCAGCAGCGTAGATAATAGCGGGATCCCCCACGAGCAGTACTTC. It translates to CASSVDNSGIPHEQYF.

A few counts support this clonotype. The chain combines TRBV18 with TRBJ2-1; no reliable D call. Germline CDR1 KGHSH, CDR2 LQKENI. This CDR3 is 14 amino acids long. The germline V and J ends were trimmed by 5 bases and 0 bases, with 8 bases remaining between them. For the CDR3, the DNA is TGTGCCAGCTCAACTCAGAGCTCCTACAATGAGCAGTTCTTC. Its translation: CASSTQSSYNEQFF.

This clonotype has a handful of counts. CDR3 sequence: CASRPQGETYEQYF. Here the CDR3 DNA reads TGTGCCAGTAGACCACAGGGGGAGACCTACGAGCAGTACTTC. This sequence joins TRBV19 and TRBJ2-7; the match to TRBD1 covers 8 bases. The V and J ends lost 6 bases and 2 bases, in that order; junction bases with no gene match: 6. Germline V lookup: CDR1 LNHDA, CDR2 SQIVND (reference sequence). The CDR3 covers 14 residues. The whole variable domain, filled in from reference TRBV19 and TRBJ2-7, reads DGGITQSPKYLFRKEGQNVTLSCEQNLNHDAMYWYRQDPGQGLRLIYYSQIVNDFQKGDIAEGYSVSREKKESFPLTVTSAQKNPTAFYLCASRPQGETYEQYFGPGTRLTVT.

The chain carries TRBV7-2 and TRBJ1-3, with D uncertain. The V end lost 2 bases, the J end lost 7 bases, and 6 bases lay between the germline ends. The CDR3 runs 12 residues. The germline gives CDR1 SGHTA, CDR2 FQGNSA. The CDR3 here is CASSLNPNTIYF. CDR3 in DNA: TGTGCCAGCAGCTTAAACCCCAACACCATATATTTT.

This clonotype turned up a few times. The CDR3: CASAGGGTDTQYF. CDR3 nucleotide sequence: TGTGCCAGTGCGGGGGGAGGCACAGATACGCAGTATTTT. This chain uses TRBV9 with TRBJ2-3, with TRBD2 matching 8 bases. From germline, CDR1 is SGDLS and CDR2 YYNGEE. V shed 8 bases, J shed 1 base, and the junction held 3 bases outside the gene matches. The CDR3 sequence is 13 residues long.